The clone carrying this T cell receptor (beta chain) has only a few counts. This record belongs to a study of early T cells in non-severe SARS-CoV-2 infection. TCRdb re-derived calls from the 5' RACE reads in MiXCR, one entry per CDR3 protein. The top ten clones hold around 5% of a sample with approximately 69,000 distinct CDR3 sequences, about an eighth of them seen once. The V gene lost 0 bases and the J gene lost 4 bases, with 11 bases spanning the gap. Per the germline V gene, CDR1 is SGHKS and CDR2 is YYEKEE (reference sequence). CDR3 length equals 15 residues. Sequencing used whole blood, obtained at baseline. This receptor was obtained from an adult who was a healthcare worker with PCR-confirmed SARS-CoV-2 infection or an uninfected control (not recorded which). The chain combines TRBV5-5 with TRBJ1-5, with TRBD1 as a possible D gene (6 bases). CDR3 residues: CASSLGGQLNQPQHF. The DNA for the CDR3 is TGTGCCAGCAGCTTGGGAGGACAGCTGAATCAGCCCCAGCATTTT.